The rows below give T cell receptor beta chains drawn from one sample of a study of T cell repertoires in cytomegalovirus infection. TCRdb re-derived calls from the reads in MiXCR, one entry per CDR3 protein. The sample holds a few hundred thousand distinct CDR3 sequences, 17% seen once. The sample taken for sequencing was PBMCs. The receptors were gathered from a human donor in good health (CMV status not recorded). Some clones in this sample may be carry-over from other donors' samples. Both conserved end residues are part of each CDR3. D genes are given only for firm matches. Clone size appears in some rows only: once, few, many, or a class for an expanded clone.

d_call | j_call | v_call | clone_size | cdr3_nt | cdr3_aa
TRBD1 | TRBJ2-7 | TRBV27 | many | TGTGCCAGCCTTGGTGGAACAGGGGATGGAGACTTC | CASLGGTGDGDF
NA | TRBJ2-2 | TRBV2 | many | TGTGCCAGCACCGGGACCAGCGGACCCAGAGACACCGGGGAGCTGTTTTTT | CASTGTSGPRDTGELFF
TRBD1 | TRBJ2-1 | TRBV28 | few | TGTGCCAGCATTCTGCCGGGACAGGGTCTCAATGAGCAGTTCTTC | CASILPGQGLNEQFF
NA | TRBJ2-7 | TRBV20-1 | once | TGCAGTGCTAGAGAAATTGGACCGACCCTCTCCGAGCAGTACTTC | CSAREIGPTLSEQYF
TRBD1 | TRBJ2-5 | TRBV12-5 | NA | TGTGCTAGTGGTCCGGGACAGGGGGAACAAGAGACCCAGTACTTC | CASGPGQGEQETQYF
TRBD1 | TRBJ1-1 | TRBV12-3/TRBV12-4 | NA | TGTGCCAGCAGTTCGACAGGGGGCCCAATGAACACTGAAGCTTTCTTT | CASSSTGGPMNTEAFF
TRBD1 | TRBJ1-5 | TRBV19 | few | TGTGCCAGTAGTACGGGAGGGACAGGGAATCAGCCCCAGCATTTT | CASSTGGTGNQPQHF
NA | TRBJ2-3 | TRBV28 | few | TGTGCCAGCAGGGTCTTGTCAGGCACAGATACGCAGTATTTT | CASRVLSGTDTQYF
TRBD1 | TRBJ1-3 | TRBV7-7 | few | TGTGCTAGCAGCTTATCCGCAGGGGGTGGAAACACCATATATTTT | CASSLSAGGGNTIYF
TRBD1 | TRBJ2-7 | TRBV28 | NA | TGTGCCAGCAGGTCCTTCCAGGGGGCCCTCTCCTACGAGCAGTACTTC | CASRSFQGALSYEQYF
TRBD1 | TRBJ1-2 | TRBV7-8 | few | TGTGCCAGCAGCTTATCCCCACCGACAGGGGAGAACTATGGCTACACCTTC | CASSLSPPTGENYGYTF
NA | TRBJ2-5 | TRBV5-4 | few | TGTGCCAGCAGGGCCGAGGCGGCTCAAGAGACCCAGTACTTC | CASRAEAAQETQYF
NA | TRBJ1-6 | TRBV6-5 | few | TGTGCCAGCAGCTCCGGGACCCTCTCTCTCAATAATTCACCCCTCCACTTT | CASSSGTLSLNNSPLHF
NA | TRBJ1-2 | TRBV5-8 | NA | TGTGCCAGCAGCTTGCGGCTGACGAACTATGGCTACACCTTC | CASSLRLTNYGYTF
NA | TRBJ1-5 | TRBV5-8 | few | TGTGCCAGCAACAGGAATAGCAATCAGCCCCAGCATTTT | CASNRNSNQPQHF
NA | TRBJ2-7 | TRBV5-1 | few | TGCGCCAGCAGCTTGGGGTTTACCCCCGCGGAGCAGTACTTC | CASSLGFTPAEQYF
NA | TRBJ1-5 | TRBV12-3/TRBV12-4 | few | TGTGCCAGCAGTTTCCGCCAGCCAAGTTATAGCAATCAGCCCCAGCATTTT | CASSFRQPSYSNQPQHF
TRBD2 | TRBJ2-2 | TRBV7-9 | many | TGTGCCAGCAAGGACCCGCGGGGGGCGAACACCGGGGAGCTGTTTTTT | CASKDPRGANTGELFF
NA | TRBJ1-6 | TRBV28 | NA | TGTGCCAGCAGCCCGGCCCCTACCCAGCTTCCCCACTTT | CASSPAPTQLPHF
NA | TRBJ1-1 | TRBV4-1 | many | TGCGCCAGCAGCCAAGAAACGGTCCTGAACACTGAAGCTTTCTTT | CASSQETVLNTEAFF
TRBD1 | TRBJ1-1 | TRBV4-1 | NA | TGCGCCAGCAGCCGTTCGGACAGGGGAGAAACTGAAGCTTTCTTT | CASSRSDRGETEAFF
TRBD2 | TRBJ2-1 | TRBV6-6 | few | TGTGCCAGCACTAGCGGGGGGGCTGGTGAGCAGTTCTTC | CASTSGGAGEQFF
TRBD1 | TRBJ2-1 | TRBV28 | few | TGTGCCAGCAGTTTGGGGACAGCTAATAGTTACAATGAGCAGTTCTTC | CASSLGTANSYNEQFF
NA | TRBJ1-1 | TRBV12-3/TRBV12-4 | many | TGTGCCAGCAGTTTTGGACAAATGAGCACTGAAGCTTTCTTT | CASSFGQMSTEAFF
NA | TRBJ2-1 | TRBV6-5 | NA | TGTGCCAGCAGTTACTCGAGCGTCCCCCCCAATGAGCAGTTCTTC | CASSYSSVPPNEQFF
NA | TRBJ1-1 | TRBV7-9 | many | TGTGCCAGCAGCTTAGACACGAACACTGAAGCTTTCTTT | CASSLDTNTEAFF
NA | TRBJ1-6 | TRBV7-2 | many | TGTGCCAGCAGCTTAGCGGGTGACTCACCCCTCCACTTT | CASSLAGDSPLHF
NA | TRBJ2-2 | TRBV20-1 | few | TGCAGTGCCATTATACCCGGAATTCGGGAGCTGTTTTTT | CSAIIPGIRELFF
TRBD1 | TRBJ1-5 | TRBV29-1 | NA | TGCAGCGTTGAAGACGGGACAGGGAGTAATCAGCCCCAGCATTTT | CSVEDGTGSNQPQHF
TRBD1 | TRBJ1-1 | TRBV20-1 | NA | TGCAGTGCTAGAGATCCCAAAACCGGGACAGGGATTGGTGAAGCTTTCTTT | CSARDPKTGTGIGEAFF
NA | TRBJ2-7 | TRBV7-2 | many | TGTGCCAGCAGCCAAAGGAAGTCCGACGAGCAGTACTTC | CASSQRKSDEQYF
TRBD1 | TRBJ1-4 | TRBV6-1 | NA | TGTGCCAGCACCCAGGGGGACAGGGCTGAAAAACTGTTTTTT | CASTQGDRAEKLFF
NA | TRBJ2-2 | TRBV12-3/TRBV12-4 | NA | TGTGCCAGCAGCAAAATGGACGGGGTACCCACCGGGGAGCTGTTTTTT | CASSKMDGVPTGELFF
NA | TRBJ1-2 | TRBV4-2 | many | TGTGCCAGCAGCCAAGCTAGCTCAGGGGTAAACTATGGCTACACCTTC | CASSQASSGVNYGYTF
NA | TRBJ2-3 | TRBV12-3/TRBV12-4 | NA | TGTGCCAGCAGTTCAGGCCCGGGGTGGGGGACGCAGTATTTT | CASSSGPGWGTQYF
NA | TRBJ2-3 | TRBV7-2 | many | TGTGCCAGCAGCTCCACCATTGCGGGAGATACGCAGTATTTT | CASSSTIAGDTQYF
NA | TRBJ1-3 | TRBV4-3 | few | TGCGCCAGCAGCCAAGAAGTTCCGACACTCGGAAACACCATATATTTT | CASSQEVPTLGNTIYF
NA | TRBJ2-7 | TRBV19 | few | TGTGCCAGCGGGCCCCCGCGCTCCTACGAGCAGTACTTC | CASGPPRSYEQYF
NA | TRBJ2-6 | TRBV5-6 | NA | TGTGCCAGCAGCACACAGGGATCTGGGGCCAACGTCCTGACTTTC | CASSTQGSGANVLTF
NA | TRBJ2-7 | TRBV28 | NA | TGTGCCAGCAGGGACACCGGGACAAACGAGCAGTACTTC | CASRDTGTNEQYF
TRBD2 | TRBJ2-5 | TRBV10-3 | many | TGTGCCATCAGTGACGGCGGGGGGGGCCGGGTAGAGACCCAGTACTTC | CAISDGGGGRVETQYF
NA | TRBJ2-5 | TRBV11-2 | NA | TGTGCCAGCACCCTGACGGGACAAGAGATCCAGTACTTC | CASTLTGQEIQYF
NA | TRBJ1-5 | TRBV7-2 | few | TGTGCCAGCAGCTCCAGGGTTAGCAATCAGCCCCAGCATTTT | CASSSRVSNQPQHF
NA | TRBJ1-2 | TRBV7-2 | many | TGTGCCAGCAGCTTCGGGGAGGGATACTATGGCTACACCTTC | CASSFGEGYYGYTF
NA | TRBJ1-4 | TRBV19 | NA | TGTGCCAGTAGTATTTTGGGACGGCCGGACGAAAAACTGTTTTTT | CASSILGRPDEKLFF
NA | TRBJ1-5 | TRBV7-9 | NA | TGTGCCAGCAGCTCAGGGCGGCAGCCCCAGCATTTT | CASSSGRQPQHF